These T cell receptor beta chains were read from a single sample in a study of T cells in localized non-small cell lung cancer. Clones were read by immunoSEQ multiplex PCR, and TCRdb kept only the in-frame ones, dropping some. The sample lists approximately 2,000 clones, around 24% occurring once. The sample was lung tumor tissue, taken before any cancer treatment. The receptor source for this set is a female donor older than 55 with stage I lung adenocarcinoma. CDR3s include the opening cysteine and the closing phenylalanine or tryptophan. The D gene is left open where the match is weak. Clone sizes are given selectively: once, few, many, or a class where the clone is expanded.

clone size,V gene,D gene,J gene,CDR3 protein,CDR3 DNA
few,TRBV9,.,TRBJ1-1,CASSAPSLNTEAFF,TGTGCCAGCAGCGCCCCATCTTTGAACACTGAAGCTTTCTTT
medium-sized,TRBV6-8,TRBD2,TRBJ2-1,CASSYSSGRDEQFF,TGTGCCAGCAGTTACTCGAGCGGGAGGGATGAGCAGTTCTTC
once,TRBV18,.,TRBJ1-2,CASSPFRTAYGYTF,TGTGCCAGCTCACCGTTTCGGACGGCCTATGGCTACACCTTC
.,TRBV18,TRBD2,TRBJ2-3,CASSRSAGEGDTQYF,TGTGCCAGCTCACGGAGTGCGGGAGAGGGAGATACGCAGTATTTT
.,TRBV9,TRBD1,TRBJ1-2,CASSGASGQGVPNYGYTF,TGTGCCAGCAGTGGGGCCTCGGGACAGGGGGTTCCTAACTATGGCTACACCTTC
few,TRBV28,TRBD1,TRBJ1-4,CASSPLTGEYEKLFF,TGTGCCAGCAGTCCGTTGACAGGGGAGTATGAAAAACTGTTTTTT
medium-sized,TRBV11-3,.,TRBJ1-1,CASSLDAPNTEAFF,TGTGCCAGCAGCTTAGACGCCCCGAACACTGAAGCTTTCTTT
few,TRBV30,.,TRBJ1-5,CAWSRDTNQPQHF,TGTGCCTGGAGTCGGGACACTAATCAGCCCCAGCATTTT
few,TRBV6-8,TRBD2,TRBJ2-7,CASNSNPGLAGGYEQYF,TGTGCCAGCAACTCAAACCCAGGACTAGCGGGAGGCTACGAGCAGTACTTC
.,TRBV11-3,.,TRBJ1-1,CASSLAVSSGGGTEAFF,TGTGCCAGCAGCTTGGCCGTTTCTTCGGGAGGGGGCACTGAAGCTTTCTTT
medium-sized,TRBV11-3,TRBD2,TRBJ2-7,CASSWGLAGLMEQYF,TGTGCCAGCAGCTGGGGACTAGCGGGCTTAATGGAGCAGTACTTC
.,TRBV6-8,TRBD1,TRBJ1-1,CASRRQGGWKTEAFF,TGTGCCAGCAGACGACAGGGGGGCTGGAAGACTGAAGCTTTCTTT
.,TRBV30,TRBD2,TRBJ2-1,CALDSGEGIYNEQFF,TGTGCCCTAGATAGCGGGGAAGGGATATACAATGAGCAGTTCTTC
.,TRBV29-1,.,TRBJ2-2,CSVRRGTGELFF,TGCAGCGTCCGACGGGGTACCGGGGAGCTGTTTTTT
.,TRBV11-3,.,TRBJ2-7,CASRNTSQAYEQYF,TGTGCCAGCAGAAATACTAGTCAGGCCTACGAGCAGTACTTC
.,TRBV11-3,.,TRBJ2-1,CASSLDQVGRVYEQFF,TGTGCCAGCAGCTTAGATCAGGTGGGCCGGGTATATGAGCAGTTCTTC
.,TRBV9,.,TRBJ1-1,CASSVERWTEAFF,TGTGCCAGCAGCGTAGAGAGATGGACTGAAGCTTTCTTT
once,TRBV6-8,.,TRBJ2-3,CASSSHPSGIWTDTQYF,TGTGCCAGCAGTTCCCACCCGTCTGGGATATGGACAGATACGCAGTATTTT
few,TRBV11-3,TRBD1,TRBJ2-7,CASTKGQGGSYEQYF,TGTGCCAGCACCAAAGGACAGGGTGGGTCCTACGAGCAGTACTTC
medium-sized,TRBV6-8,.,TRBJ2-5,CASTPGFQETQYF,TGTGCCAGCACCCCAGGGTTCCAAGAGACCCAGTACTTC
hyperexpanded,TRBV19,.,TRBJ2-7,CASSIRVAPYEQYF,TGTGCCAGTAGTATTCGGGTAGCCCCCTACGAGCAGTACTTC
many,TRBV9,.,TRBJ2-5,CASSEYRETQYF,TGTGCCAGCAGCGAATATAGAGAGACCCAGTACTTC
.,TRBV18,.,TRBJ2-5,CASSPPSGQETQYF,TGTGCCAGCTCACCACCCAGCGGCCAAGAGACCCAGTACTTC
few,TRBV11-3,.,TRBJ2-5,CASSPFGVRQETQYF,TGTGCCAGCAGCCCTTTCGGGGTACGACAAGAGACCCAGTACTTC
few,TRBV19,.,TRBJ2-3,CASSIVGDTQYF,TGTGCCAGTAGTATAGTTGGGGATACGCAGTATTTT
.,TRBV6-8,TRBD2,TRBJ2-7,CAISLAGGSYEQYF,TGTGCCATCAGTCTGGCGGGAGGCTCCTACGAGCAGTACTTC
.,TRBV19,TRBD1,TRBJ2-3,CASSFDRASTDTQYF,TGTGCCAGTAGTTTCGACAGGGCTTCCACAGATACGCAGTATTTT
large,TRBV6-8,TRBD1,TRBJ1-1,CASRGTGVTEAFF,TGTGCCAGCAGGGGGACAGGGGTCACTGAAGCTTTCTTT
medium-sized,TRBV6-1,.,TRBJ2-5,CASSEALVRETQYF,TGTGCCAGCAGTGAAGCGCTAGTGAGAGAGACCCAGTACTTC
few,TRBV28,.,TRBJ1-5,CASSLTGISNQPQHF,TGTGCCAGCAGTCTGACAGGTATTAGCAATCAGCCCCAGCATTTT
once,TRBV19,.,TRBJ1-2,CASSRAGFGYTF,TGTGCCAGTAGTAGGGCAGGGTTTGGCTACACCTTC
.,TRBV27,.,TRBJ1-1,CASSRNYGETEAFF,TGTGCCAGCAGTCGTAACTACGGGGAGACTGAAGCTTTCTTT
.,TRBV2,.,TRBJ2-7,CASSVGRGAYEQYF,TGTGCCAGCAGTGTGGGCAGGGGAGCCTACGAGCAGTACTTC
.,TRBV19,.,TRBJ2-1,CASSIASINEQFF,TGTGCCAGTAGTATAGCTAGCATAAATGAGCAGTTCTTC
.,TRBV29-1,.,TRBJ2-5,CSVGTGPQGETQYF,TGCAGCGTGGGTACCGGGCCCCAGGGAGAGACCCAGTACTTC
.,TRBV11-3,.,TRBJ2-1,CASSLGGTTYNEQFF,TGTGCCAGCAGCTTAGGCGGGACCACCTACAATGAGCAGTTCTTC
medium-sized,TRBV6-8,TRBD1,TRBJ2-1,CASRGQGVNNEQFF,TGTGCCAGCAGGGGACAGGGGGTTAACAATGAGCAGTTCTTC
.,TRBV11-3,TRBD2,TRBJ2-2,CASSLSSGKNTGELFF,TGTGCCAGCAGCTTATCAAGCGGGAAAAACACCGGGGAGCTGTTTTTT
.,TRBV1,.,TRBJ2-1,CASRPTQRRTPGHNEQFF,TGCGCCAGCAGGCCTACCCAGAGAAGGACACCCGGACACAATGAGCAGTTCTTC
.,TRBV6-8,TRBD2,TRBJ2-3,CASSSHPGTSGGDTQYF,TGTGCCAGCAGTTCCCATCCTGGGACTAGCGGGGGGGATACGCAGTATTTT
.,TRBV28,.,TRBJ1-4,CASSGSIATNEKLFF,TGTGCCAGCAGTGGGTCAATTGCAACTAATGAAAAACTGTTTTTT
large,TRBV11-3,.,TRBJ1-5,CASSLGRAIQPQHF,TGTGCCAGCAGCTTGGGGAGGGCCATTCAGCCCCAGCATTTT
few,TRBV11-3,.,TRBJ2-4,CASSLGSLAKNIQYF,TGTGCCAGCAGCCTGGGGAGCCTAGCCAAAAACATTCAGTACTTC
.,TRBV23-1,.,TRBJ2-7,CASSQSPRRSRPYEQYF,TGCGCCAGCAGTCAATCCCCCCGTAGGTCCCGGCCCTACGAGCAGTACTTC
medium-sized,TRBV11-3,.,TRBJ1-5,CASSLGRVGQPQHF,TGTGCCAGCAGCTTAGGTAGGGTCGGACAGCCCCAGCATTTT
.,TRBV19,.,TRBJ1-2,CASSDSIGKNYGYTF,TGTGCCAGTAGTGACAGCATAGGGAAGAACTATGGCTACACCTTC
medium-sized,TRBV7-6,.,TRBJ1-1,CASSSGPTNIEAFF,TGTGCCAGCAGCTCTGGACCTACGAACATTGAAGCTTTCTTT
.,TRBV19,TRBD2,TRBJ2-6,CASSPQLAGSGANVLTF,TGTGCCAGTAGTCCCCAACTAGCGGGATCTGGGGCCAACGTCCTGACTTTC
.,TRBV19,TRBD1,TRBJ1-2,CASSRDRAGNYGYTF,TGTGCCAGTAGCCGGGACAGGGCGGGGAACTATGGCTACACCTTC
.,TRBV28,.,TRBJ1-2,CASTRGGGYGYTF,TGTGCCAGCACCCGAGGGGGAGGCTATGGCTACACCTTC
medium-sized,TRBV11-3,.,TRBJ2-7,CASSALRRGAYEQYF,TGTGCCAGCAGCGCCTTGAGGCGGGGCGCCTACGAGCAGTACTTC
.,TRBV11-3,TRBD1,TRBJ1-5,CASSLRDRGSDQPQHF,TGTGCCAGCAGCTTACGGGACAGGGGGAGCGATCAGCCCCAGCATTTT